This T cell receptor beta chain was recorded in a study of cytomegalovirus exposure and HLA in healthy donors. This CDR3 comprises 12 residues. Germline V gene sequence: CDR1 MDHEN, CDR2 SYDVKM. V was cut by 8 bases and J by 9 bases, with 16 bases left in between. Primers: 60 Vbeta forward and 13 Jbeta reverse. Using immunoSEQ multiplex PCR, the repertoire was profiled, and TCRdb retains in-frame clones only, with some absent. Among approximately 110,000 clones listed, under 85% were seen once. Sequencing was carried out using PBMCs. The chain is built from TRBV28 and TRBJ1-2; D possibly corresponds to TRBD1 (5 bases). This sequence was found in a woman between 45 and 60 years old in good health and CMV-seropositive. CDR3 protein: CASLFRVGSYTF. CDR3 in DNA: TGTGCCAGCCTTTTCAGGGTCGGTAGCTACACCTTC.